Below, one TCR beta chain is given with its context. The data derive from a study of blood T cell repertoires in COVID-19. Background on the study: Acute-phase and convalescent COVID-19 samples originated in the United States, Italy and Spain. PBMCs, B-cell-depleted T cells, or T cells provided the cDNA or gDNA that made up the material.

Looked up from germline, CDR1 is ENHRY and CDR2 is SYGVKD. The CDR3 totals 15 residues. The germline V and J ends were trimmed by 3 bases and 4 bases, with 15 bases remaining between them. Seattle researchers signed up patients amid active infection and tracked them longitudinally. Under the authors' procedure: Cell counts per sample came from amplifying reference gene primers. Profiling relied on immunoSEQ multiplex PCR, and the TCRdb table lists in-frame clones only, not all of them. Clone size and the V and J calls come from that table; the DNA yielded D and trimming. Here the sample spans about 290,000 clones, roughly 89% being singletons.

Sequenced: peripheral blood. This sequence joins TRBV10-3 and TRBJ1-2; D is uncertain. The receptor was isolated from a woman younger than 45 with COVID-19, enrolled during active disease. In nucleotides, the CDR3 is TGTGCCATCAGTGATAAAACACCATACCTCTATGGCTACACCTTC. Its translation: CAISDKTPYLYGYTF.